The 3 T cell receptor beta chains reported below all come from one sample, sequenced in a study of control samples from healthy donors and cancer patients. Produced via immunoSEQ multiplex PCR; TCRdb's table is partial and in-frame only. Of 75,000 to 90,000 clones listed, under 90% were seen once; the top ten hold about 9.9%. Input material: PBMCs. These receptors were taken from a woman in her forties or fifties with colorectal cancer.

This clone was observed a single time. The chain links TRBV7-6 to TRBJ2-2; D gene unclear. This CDR3 has 15 residues. The germline V gene has CDR1 SGHVS and CDR2 FNYEAQ. The ends were cut back, 7 bases at V and 2 bases at J, with 14 bases in the middle. The CDR3 is CASNVGYSNTGELFF. The CDR3 bases are TGTGCCAGCAACGTGGGGTATAGTAACACCGGGGAGCTGTTTTTT.

V is TRBV10-3 and J is TRBJ2-7; 7 positions agree with TRBD1. V was pared by 4 bases and J by 2 bases, with 5 bases of the junction left unmatched. Germline lookup yields CDR1 ENHRY and CDR2 SYGVKD. The CDR3 covers 14 residues. The CDR3 region is CAISASTGPYEQYV. DNA for the CDR3: TGTGCCATCAGTGCATCGACAGGGCCCTACGAGCAGTACGTC.

The chain uses TRBV6-4 and TRBJ2-2; D is undetermined. V was trimmed by 9 bases and J by 4 bases, leaving 9 bases between them. The V gene's germline CDR1 is MRHNA and CDR2 SNTAGT. This CDR3 spans 12 amino acids. The CDR3 here is CARNDGTGELFF. The CDR3 region has the DNA TGTGCCAGAAACGACGGCACCGGGGAGCTGTTTTTT.